These 9 T cell receptor beta chains share one sample of origin, sequenced in a study of blood T cell repertoires in COVID-19. This table comes from immunoSEQ multiplex PCR, and its TCRdb copy is limited to in-frame clones, with some not included. Here the sample spans 200,000 to 250,000 clones, about nine tenths being singletons. Material for sequencing was peripheral blood. The origin of the receptors is an older man with acute or convalescent COVID-19.

V usage is TRBV10-3 and J usage is TRBJ2-3; 9 bases align to TRBD1. Germline V gene lookup returns CDR1 ENHRY and CDR2 SYGVKD. The CDR3 extends over 14 amino acids. V shed 4 bases, J shed 3 bases, and the junction held 2 bases outside the gene matches. In DNA form, the CDR3 reads TGTGCCATCAGTGGGGACAGGGAGACAGATACGCAGTATTTT. Its protein is CAISGDRETDTQYF.

The chain has TRBV6-5 and TRBJ2-7, with 10 positions matching TRBD1. The V gene end was trimmed by 1 base and the J gene end by 3 bases; junction bases not matched to a gene: 6. This CDR3 has 16 amino acids. Germline V gives CDR1 MNHEY, CDR2 SVGAGI. The CDR3, as DNA: TGTGCCAGCAGTTACTACTCGACAGGGGGCTTCTACGAGCAGTACTTC. Encoded protein: CASSYYSTGGFYEQYF.

V usage is TRBV20-1 and J usage is TRBJ2-4; D gene unclear. CDR1 and CDR2 from the germline V gene are DFQATT and SNEGSKA (reference sequence). Trimming took 6 bases from V and 7 from J, leaving 10 bases between them. The CDR3 contains 11 residues. The CDR3, as DNA: TGCAGTGCGCCCCTCGCGAACATTCAGTACTTC. Encoded protein: CSAPLANIQYF.

The genes are TRBV7-8 and TRBJ1-2; unclear D gene. The V and J ends lost 6 bases and 4 bases respectively, with 9 bases between them. The CDR3 is 12 residues long. From germline, CDR1 is SGHVS and CDR2 FQNEAQ. The CDR3: CASSQYSYGYTF. The CDR3 nucleotides read TGTGCCAGCAGTCAGTATTCCTATGGCTACACCTTC.

The chain recombines TRBV24-1 with TRBJ2-5, with TRBD1 identical over 11 bases. In germline, CDR1 is KGHDR, CDR2 SFDVKD. The ends lost 5 bases at V and 5 bases at J; junction bases unmatched: 6. This CDR3 has 15 residues. CDR3 residues: CATSGGQGAGETQYF. CDR3 DNA: TGTGCCACCAGTGGAGGACAGGGGGCGGGCGAGACCCAGTACTTC.

This sequence joins TRBV3-1 (or the pseudogene TRBV3-2) and TRBJ2-7; D not resolved. CDR1 is LGHDT and CDR2 is YNNKEL in the germline V gene (reference sequence). The CDR3 totals 12 residues. Trimming took 3 bases from V and 4 from J, leaving 7 bases between them. CDR3 region: CASSQTTYEQYF. CDR3 in DNA: TGTGCCAGCAGCCAGACGACTTACGAGCAGTACTTC.

The J gene is TRBJ1-5, the V gene TRBV5-6; the D gene is possibly TRBD1 (6 bases). Germline V gene data show CDR1 as SGHDT and CDR2 as YYEEEE. Trimming stripped 1 base from V and 11 bases from J, with 13 bases between. The CDR3 totals 13 residues. The CDR3 region is CASSLWTVPAQHF. The CDR3 DNA reads TGTGCCAGCAGCTTGTGGACAGTCCCTGCCCAGCATTTT.

The V and J genes are TRBV7-2 and TRBJ2-2, with D tentatively TRBD1 (6 bases). Germline V gene sequence: CDR1 SGHTA, CDR2 FQGNSA. The CDR3 has 13 residues. Trimming pared 5 bases from V and 6 bases from J, leaving 10 bases between. CDR3 amino acids: CASSVTGPGELFF. For the CDR3, the DNA is TGTGCCAGCAGCGTCACAGGGCCCGGGGAGCTGTTTTTT.

The CDR3 loop is CATSPRGGPDTQYF. In DNA, the CDR3 is TGTGCCACCAGTCCCCGAGGGGGTCCAGATACGCAGTATTTT. The genes are TRBV24-1 and TRBJ2-3; perhaps TRBD1 as D (6 bases). Germline V CDR1 and CDR2: KGHDR, SFDVKD. CDR3 length: 14 residues. Trimming pared 6 bases from V and 4 bases from J, leaving 13 bases between.